This TCR beta chain was identified during a study of early T cells in non-severe SARS-CoV-2 infection. Study context: The study sequenced bulk RNA from unsorted whole blood, with chains unpaired. Findings and caveats of the study: Missing private and CD4 specificities, VDJdb matching favored anti-spike CD8 responses.

TCRdb reanalysed the 5' RACE reads using MiXCR and keeps one entry per CDR3 protein. The table lists approximately 30,000 distinct CDR3 sequences, about 4.7% of them singletons. This clonotype appeared many times. What it binds is not known. CDR3 length equals 14 residues. Germline V gives CDR1 KGHSH, CDR2 LQKENI. The V and J ends lost 4 bases and 7 bases, in that order; junction bases with no gene match: 7. The TCR sequence derives from an adult who was a healthcare worker with PCR-confirmed SARS-CoV-2 infection or an uninfected control (not recorded which). The V call is TRBV18, the J call TRBJ2-7; TRBD2 aligns across 10 bases. The sample consisted of whole blood. The CDR3 loop is CASSLGTSVFEQYF. CDR3 nucleotide sequence: TGTGCCAGCTCACTCGGGACTAGCGTGTTTGAGCAGTACTTC.